This TCR beta chain was obtained from a study of cytomegalovirus exposure and HLA in healthy donors. Broader study findings: Trimming of TCR beta V- and J-genes showed a link, identified in a later analysis, to a missense DCLRE1C variant. In an earlier analysis, most TCR beta V segments were productive about 87% or about 30% of the time.

Note on this clone: Its specificity is unknown.

The CDR3 spans 14 residues. The germline gives CDR1 SGDLS, CDR2 YYNGEE. PCR was performed using 60 Vbeta and 13 Jbeta primers. Sequencing used immunoSEQ multiplex PCR; TCRdb keeps in-frame clones, though not all of them. The repertoire table contains 90,000 to 150,000 clones. The J gene is TRBJ2-5, the V gene TRBV9; D is unresolved. With the DNA end fitting TRBJ2-7 better, the J assignment may be wrong. The receptor comes from a man between 18 and 29 years old in good health and CMV-seronegative. The sample consisted of PBMCs. The CDR3 nucleotides read TGTGCCAGCAGCGTCGTGGCAGAGGACTACGAGCAGTACTTC. This sequence encodes CASSVVAEDYEQYF.